This T cell receptor beta chain was profiled in a study of shared clonotypes between healthy human individuals. Study as a whole: Three plates each covered CD4 naive and memory; CD8 naive two, CD8 memory one.

The ends were cut back, 4 bases at V and 0 bases at J, with 7 bases in the middle. Germline CDR1 and CDR2: SGHNT and YENEEA. The CDR3 is 13 residues long. CD45RO-negative, CCR7-selected cells formed the naive CD8 fraction, which excluded terminally differentiated effector memory CD45RA+ cells. Data came from immunoSEQ multiplex PCR; TCRdb stores just in-frame clones and leaves some out. The profile shows about 680,000 clones, 92% of them singletons. The chain links TRBV11-3 to TRBJ2-7; D is ambiguous. Sequenced sample: naive CD8+ T cells sorted from blood. The source of this sequence is a man aged 30 to 45 in good health. CDR3 loop: CASSSKSSYEQYF. CDR3 nucleotide sequence: TGTGCCAGCAGCTCCAAGAGCTCCTACGAGCAGTACTTC.